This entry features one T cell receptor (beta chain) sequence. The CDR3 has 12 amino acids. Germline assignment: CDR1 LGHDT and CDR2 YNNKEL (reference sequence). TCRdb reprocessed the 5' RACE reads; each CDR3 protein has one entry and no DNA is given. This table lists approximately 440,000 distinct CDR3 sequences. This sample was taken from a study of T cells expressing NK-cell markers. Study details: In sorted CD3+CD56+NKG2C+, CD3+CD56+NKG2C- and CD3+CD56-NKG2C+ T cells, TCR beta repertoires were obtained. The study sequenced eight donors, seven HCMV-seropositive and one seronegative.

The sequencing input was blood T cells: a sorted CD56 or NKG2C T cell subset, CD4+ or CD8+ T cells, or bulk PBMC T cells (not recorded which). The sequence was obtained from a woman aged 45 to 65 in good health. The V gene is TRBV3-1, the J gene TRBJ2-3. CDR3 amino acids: CASTDSTDTQYF.